This TCR beta chain appears in the sequencing data of a study of blood T cell repertoires in COVID-19. The overall study: Italy, Spain and the United States were the sources of the convalescent and acute COVID-19 samples.

The age range of participants was about 18 to 100 years, with residence in fewer than 25 US areas. Symptom resolution, clearance, or two negative PCRs marked donors in Cohort 3 as recovered. The CDR3 has 14 residues. The germline gives CDR1 LNHDA, CDR2 SQIVND (reference sequence). Trimming at V came to 7 bases and at J to 8 bases, leaving 11 bases not matched to a gene. As handled by the study authors: Nucleated cell number was recorded as an estimate derived from reference gene primer amplification. Only in-frame clones appear in the TCRdb table, and some are missing; sequencing was by immunoSEQ multiplex PCR. V and J calls and clone size are copied from that table; D and trimming were computed from the DNA. The sample holds 150,000 to 200,000 clones, just over 85% seen once.

The chain links TRBV19 to TRBJ2-1; the match to TRBD2 covers 7 bases. Sequencing was done on a sample of PBMCs or T cells enriched from blood (not recorded which). The receptor's source is a woman aged 18 to 35 who had recovered from COVID-19. As DNA, the CDR3 is TGTGCCAGTAAGGGAGGGCTAGGCTTAGATGAGCAGTTCTTC. Protein sequence: CASKGGLGLDEQFF.